The source of this TCR beta chain is a study of technical replicates of blood from a few donors. The V end lost 3 bases, the J end lost 2 bases, and 5 bases lay between the germline ends. CDR1 is MNHNS and CDR2 is SASEGT in the germline V gene. CDR3 length: 12 residues. The data were produced by immunoSEQ multiplex PCR, yet TCRdb's version contains in-frame clones alone and is incomplete. Of approximately 70,000 clones in the sample, approximately 91% are singletons; the top ten hold roughly 5%. The chain employs TRBV6-1 and TRBJ2-7; no definite D call. This TCR was recovered from a human donor in good health. Some clones in this sample may be carry-over from other donors' samples. Input material: PBMCs. CDR3 DNA: TGTGCCAGCAGTGATGGGCCCTACGAGCAGTACTTC. Translating it yields CASSDGPYEQYF.